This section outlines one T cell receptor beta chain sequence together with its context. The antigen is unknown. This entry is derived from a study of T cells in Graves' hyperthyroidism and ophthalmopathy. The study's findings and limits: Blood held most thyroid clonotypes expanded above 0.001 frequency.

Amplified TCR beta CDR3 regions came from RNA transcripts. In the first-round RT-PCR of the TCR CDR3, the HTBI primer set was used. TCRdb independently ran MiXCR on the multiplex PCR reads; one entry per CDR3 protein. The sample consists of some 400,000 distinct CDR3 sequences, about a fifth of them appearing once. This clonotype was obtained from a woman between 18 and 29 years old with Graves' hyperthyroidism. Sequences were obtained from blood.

This CDR3 is CASSVSGGTDTQYF. CDR3 coding DNA: TGTGCCAGCAGCGTTAGCGGGGGCACAGATACGCAGTATTTT. The chain is built from TRBV9 and TRBJ2-3; 8 nucleotides align to TRBD2. After removal of 2 bases from V and 1 base from J, the junction contained 0 bases not matched to a gene. The germline V gene encodes CDR1 SGDLS and CDR2 YYNGEE. The CDR3 extends over 14 amino acids.